The next 2 T cell receptor beta chains were all read from a single sample in a study of CD8+ T cells in alopecia areata. cDNA reverse transcribed from extracted RNA served as the sequencing template. Here immunoSEQ multiplex PCR was the method, and the copy in TCRdb shows in-frame clones only, minus some. The table lists around 210,000 clones, around 66% of them singletons. The treatment denotes: oral pan-JAK inhibitor, 5-10 mg twice daily. This sample comprised CD4+ T cells sorted from blood, obtained at week 4, from a patient treated with tofacitinib. Receptors originate from a human donor with alopecia areata.

This chain connects TRBV11-1 to TRBJ2-2; TRBD2 might be the D (6 bases). The CDR3 contains 16 residues. V shed 1 base and J shed 0 bases, with 9 bases lying between them. Germline V lookup: CDR1 SGHAT, CDR2 FQDESV (reference sequence). The CDR3 is CASSLEGGTNTGELFF. The CDR3 region has the DNA TGTGCCAGCAGCTTAGAGGGCGGGACGAACACCGGGGAGCTGTTTTTT.

In its sample, this clone was seen a few times. V gene TRBV7-9 combines with J gene TRBJ2-7, with 7 nucleotides matching TRBD1. V lost 4 bases to trimming and J lost 0 bases; unmatched junction nucleotides: 6. The CDR3 consists of 15 residues. Germline CDR1 reads SEHNR; CDR2 reads FQNEAQ (reference sequence). CDR3 protein: CASSSSDRYSYEQYF. DNA for the CDR3: TGTGCCAGCAGCTCGTCGGACAGGTACTCCTACGAGCAGTACTTC. Complete variable domain (other parts from reference TRBV7-9 and TRBJ2-7): DTGVSQNPRHKITKRGQNVTFRCDPISEHNRLYWYRQTLGQGPEFLTYFQNEAQLEKSRLLSDRFSAERPKGSFSTLEIQRTEQGDSAMYLCASSSSDRYSYEQYFGPGTRLTVT.